What follows are 18 T cell receptor beta chains derived from one specimen sequenced in a study of T cell clonality in common variable immunodeficiency. This table comes from immunoSEQ multiplex PCR, and its TCRdb copy is limited to in-frame clones, with some not included. The table records about 37,000 clones without singletons, the ten largest covering more than 2.5%. Material: peripheral blood mononuclear cells. Receptors originate from a person aged 18 to 70 in good health.

This clone was counted ten times or more. The read ends 3 residues before the CDR3 terminus; that terminus is restored from the germline J gene. The V and J genes are TRBV20-1 and TRBJ2-1, with 7 positions matching TRBD2. Trimming at V came to 3 bases and at J to 7 bases, leaving 12 bases not matched to a gene. The CDR3 consists of 15 residues. CDR1 and CDR2 from the germline V gene are DFQATT and SNEGSKA (reference sequence). Here the CDR3 reads CSASRASGRWNEQFF. The sequenced CDR3 bases are TGCAGTGCTAGTCGGGCTAGCGGTCGGTGGAATGAG.

The table lists this clone with many counts. The CDR3 end lies 3 residues beyond the end of the read and is filled in from the germline J gene. The gene calls are TRBV4-1 and TRBJ2-1, with TRBD1 identical over 9 bases. CDR1 MGHRA and CDR2 YSYEKL come from the germline V gene. V was clipped by 4 bases and J by 8 bases; unmatched bases: 18. The CDR3 extends over 18 amino acids. The CDR3 bases that were read are TGCGCCAGCAGCCGAGGGGACCCACCCGGGACAGGGTTCGATGAG. Its protein is CASSRGDPPGTGFDE. The CDR3 as a whole reads CASSRGDPPGTGFDEQFF.

This clone was counted at least ten times. CDR3 DNA, as far as it was read: TGTGCCAGTAGTAAGCGGGAGGGGAATGAG. Its translation: CASSKREGNE. The whole CDR3 reads CASSKREGNEQFF. The chain joins TRBV19 to TRBJ2-1; 10 bases are a match to TRBD2. Read sequence stops 3 residues before the CDR3 end, and the germline J gene provides the missing end. With 4 bases clipped from V and 7 bases from J, the junction kept 1 base outside the gene matches. The CDR3 totals 13 residues. Germline V gives CDR1 LNHDA, CDR2 SQIVND (reference sequence). Complete variable domain (other parts from reference TRBV19 and TRBJ2-1): DGGITQSPKYLFRKEGQNVTLSCEQNLNHDAMYWYRQDPGQGLRLIYYSQIVNDFQKGDIAEGYSVSREKKESFPLTVTSAQKNPTAFYLCASSKREGNEQFFGPGTRLTVL.

This clone was counted many times. The read terminates 3 residues before the CDR3 end, so the remaining end is supplied by the germline J gene. The chain links TRBV7-9 to TRBJ2-7; TRBD2 matches 12 bases. Losses at the gene ends were 8 bases for V and 1 base for J; bases not matched to a gene: 3. In germline, CDR1 is SEHNR, CDR2 FQNEAQ (reference sequence). The CDR3 runs 14 residues. The CDR3 protein is CASGGTSGSYEQYF. CDR3 DNA, as far as it was read: TGTGCCAGCGGAGGGACTAGCGGGTCCTACGAG.

This clone was detected ten times or more. The sequenced CDR3 bases are TGCGCCAGCAGCTCTCTAGCGGGGGGAACCTACGAG. Amino acids: CASSSLAGGTYE. Given in full, the CDR3 is CASSSLAGGTYEQYF. V gene TRBV4-1 combines with J gene TRBJ2-7, with 11 bases aligning to TRBD2. The CDR3 extends 3 residues past the end of the read, so its final part is completed from the germline J gene. CDR3 size: 15 residues. Germline CDR1 reads MGHRA; CDR2 reads YSYEKL. The ends lost 5 bases at V and 2 bases at J; junction bases unmatched: 5.

Remarks on this clone: The CDR3 goes on 3 residues after the read ends, and that part is filled in from the germline J gene. The rearrangement joins TRBV7-6 to TRBJ2-1; 10 nucleotides line up with TRBD2. V trimming: 1 base; J trimming: 4 bases; junction bases outside the gene matches: 7. Per germline, CDR1 SGHVS and CDR2 FNYEAQ. CDR3 size: 17 residues. The part of the CDR3 DNA that was read is TGTGCCAGCAGCTTAGAGTCCCTAGCGGGAGCTTACAATGAG. It codes for CASSLESLAGAYNE. From start to end, the CDR3 is CASSLESLAGAYNEQFF.

Ten or more counts support this clone. The sequenced fragment ends 3 residues before the CDR3 boundary, so the rest is inferred from the germline J gene. The chain combines TRBV20-1 with TRBJ1-1; tentative D call: TRBD1 (6 bases). V dropped 7 bases and J dropped 3 bases, with 15 bases sitting between them. Germline V gene lookup returns CDR1 DFQATT and CDR2 SNEGSKA (reference sequence). This CDR3 has 13 residues. This chain's CDR3 is CSVAGQRDTEAFF. CDR3 DNA, as far as it was read: TGCAGTGTCGCAGGACAGCGAGACACTGAA.

This clone was seen many times. The sequenced fragment ends 3 residues before the CDR3 boundary, so the rest is inferred from the germline J gene. The chain combines TRBV2 with TRBJ1-4, with 7 bases that match TRBD1. The CDR3 totals 14 residues. The V gene end was trimmed by 7 bases and the J gene end by 4 bases; junction bases not matched to a gene: 6. From germline, CDR1 is SNHLY and CDR2 FYNNEI. CDR3 DNA, as far as it was read: TGTGCCAGCAACTTAGGGGGCATTAATGAAAAA. Translated, it gives CASNLGGINEK. The whole CDR3 region reads CASNLGGINEKLFF.

This clone was recorded many times. The chain's CDR3 is CSARDKTGSNQPQHF. The DNA read from the CDR3 is TGCAGTGCTAGAGATAAGACGGGGAGTAATCAGCCC. The V gene is TRBV20-1, the J gene TRBJ1-5; D not resolved. The read stops 3 residues short of the end of the CDR3; the missing end is completed from the germline J gene. Per the germline V gene, CDR1 is DFQATT and CDR2 is SNEGSKA (reference sequence). The CDR3 sequence is 15 residues long. The V gene lost 0 bases and the J gene lost 4 bases, with 13 bases spanning the gap.

This clone was detected ten times or more. The CDR3 reads CASSLEGWDSKNTEAFF. CDR3 DNA, as far as it was read: TGCGCCAGCAGCTTGGAGGGTTGGGACAGTAAGAACACTGAA. The chain carries TRBV5-1 and TRBJ1-1, with 7 bases identical to TRBD1. The sequenced fragment ends 3 residues before the CDR3 boundary, so the rest is inferred from the germline J gene. V was pared by 0 bases and J by 1 base, with 9 bases of the junction left unmatched. The CDR3 is made up of 17 amino acids. The germline V gene encodes CDR1 SGHRS and CDR2 YFSETQ.

This clone was recorded at least ten times. The CDR3 extends 3 residues past the end of the read, so its final part is completed from the germline J gene. The rearrangement joins TRBV20-1 to TRBJ2-7; 7 positions match TRBD2. The trim removed 3 bases at V and 3 bases at J, leaving 14 bases unmatched. The length of the CDR3 is 16 residues. CDR1 is DFQATT and CDR2 is SNEGSKA in the germline V gene (reference sequence). CDR3 bases read: TGCAGTGCTAGGGGTGGCGTGGCGGGAGTGATCTACGAG. Its protein is CSARGGVAGVIYE. The whole CDR3 protein is CSARGGVAGVIYEQYF.

A note on this clone: Coverage ceases 3 residues before the CDR3 finishes, and the germline J gene fills in the end. This chain links TRBV11-2 with TRBJ2-7; D possibly corresponds to TRBD1 (5 bases). Trimming removed 10 bases at V and 0 bases at J, with 10 bases between. This CDR3 contains 12 residues. Germline CDR1 is SGHAT and CDR2 is FQNNGV. The CDR3 protein is CATGQASYEQYF. The covered CDR3 bases are TGTGCCACCGGACAAGCCTCCTACGAG.

In this sample, this clone turned up many times. The read ends 3 residues early relative to the CDR3; the germline J gene fills the gap. This sequence joins TRBV6-2 or TRBV6-3 and TRBJ2-7; perhaps D is TRBD1 or TRBD2 (5 bases each). CDR3 length: 14 amino acids. V lost 6 bases and J lost 4, with 16 bases in between. CDR1 MNHEY and CDR2 SVGEGT come from the germline V gene. CDR3 sequence: CASRTEGRRYEQYF. CDR3 DNA, as far as it was read: TGTGCCAGCAGGACAGAGGGAAGAAGGTACGAG.

This clone has at least ten counts. The read halts 3 residues ahead of the CDR3 end, with the missing end drawn from the germline J gene. The V call is TRBV5-5, the J call TRBJ2-7, with 10 bases that match TRBD1. Germline V CDR1 and CDR2: SGHKS, YYEKEE (reference sequence). V dropped 6 bases and J dropped 4; count of bases not matched to a gene: 7. This CDR3 comprises 14 residues. The CDR3 bases that were read are TGTGCCAGCATTAGCGGGACAGGGGATTACGAG. It encodes CASISGTGDYE. From start to end, the CDR3 is CASISGTGDYEQYF.

This clone has a count of ten or more. The read gets to within 3 residues of the CDR3 end, and the germline J gene fills in the rest. The chain recombines TRBV20-1 with TRBJ1-1; 8 bases are shared with TRBD1. The germline gives CDR1 DFQATT, CDR2 SNEGSKA (reference sequence). The trim removed 6 bases at V and 3 bases at J, leaving 9 bases unmatched. This CDR3 contains 14 residues. The part of the CDR3 DNA that was read is TGCAGTGCCCCCCGGACAGGGATGGACACTGAA. Protein: CSAPRTGMDTE. The entire CDR3 sequence reads CSAPRTGMDTEAFF.

Many counts were recorded for this clone. The observed sequence ends 3 residues before the CDR3 terminus, with the missing tail filled in from the germline J gene. The chain joins TRBV18 to TRBJ2-3; a possible D gene is TRBD1 (5 bases). Trimming took off 9 bases at V and 5 bases at J, with 12 bases between the two ends. The CDR3 has 12 amino acids. The germline gives CDR1 KGHSH, CDR2 LQKENI. The part of the CDR3 DNA that was read is TGTGCCAGTGCACAGGAGATAGATACG. It yields the protein CASAQEIDT. The full CDR3 is CASAQEIDTQYF.

Many counts were recorded for this clone. The CDR3 is cut off 3 residues early in the read; its end comes from the germline J gene. V and J are TRBV7-9 and TRBJ1-4; D perhaps matches TRBD1 (6 bases). V was cut by 2 bases and J by 7 bases, with 11 bases left in between. CDR3 size: 14 residues. Germline CDR1 SEHNR, CDR2 FQNEAQ (reference sequence). The CDR3 bases that were read are TGTGCCAGCAGCTTATCAGGGGCGGCTGAAAAA. The encoded protein is CASSLSGAAEK. The entire CDR3 protein is CASSLSGAAEKLFF.

This clone has a handful of counts. The CDR3 is cut off 3 residues early in the read; its end comes from the germline J gene. Other DNA sequences in the sample encode the same CDR3. The chain links TRBV30 to TRBJ2-7; 10 bases match TRBD2. CDR3 length: 14 amino acids. Germline CDR1 and CDR2: GTSNPN and SVGIG (reference sequence). After removal of 2 bases from V and 6 bases from J, the junction contained 7 bases not matched to a gene. CDR3 protein: CAWSRLAGASEQYF. The DNA read from the CDR3 is TGTGCCTGGAGTAGGCTAGCGGGAGCCAGCGAG.